Sequencing of this T cell receptor (beta chain) was carried out in a study of blood T cells in healthy people across ages. This clonotype has more than one count but fewer than ten. Isolation per sample recovered at least 7 million PBMCs. Germline lookup yields CDR1 KGHDR and CDR2 SFDVKD. There are 14 residues in the CDR3. The J segment lost 6 bases and the V segment lost 5 bases, leaving 5 bases of the junction unmatched. Combining a sample-barcoded 5' primer with a J-beta primer mix, a second PCR ran for roughly 6 to 12 cycles. One entry per CDR3 protein, called by TCRdb with MiXCR from the 5' RACE reads. The sample lists some 690,000 distinct CDR3 sequences, about a fifth occurring once.

The source is a man in his sixties or seventies in good health. The J gene is TRBJ2-2, the V gene TRBV24-1, with 7 bases aligning to TRBD1. The sample comprised blood. CDR3 coding DNA: TGTGCCACCAGTGGGACAGGAGGCGCCGGGGAGCTGTTTTTT. Translating it yields CATSGTGGAGELFF.